A selection of T cell receptor beta chains follows, all from one sample in a study of T cell repertoires in cytomegalovirus infection. One entry per CDR3 protein, called by TCRdb with MiXCR from the reads. Of 200,000 or so distinct CDR3 sequences listed, approximately 30% were seen once; the top ten hold approximately 31%. Material: PBMCs. The receptors stem from a human donor in good health (CMV status not recorded). Some clones in this sample may be carry-over from other donors' samples. Each CDR3 is given with its conserved first and last residue. The D gene is left open where the match is weak. The size entry is marked missing in some rows and otherwise reads once, few, many or a size class.

.	TRBJ2-5	TRBD1	TRBV29-1	CSVGTGARETQYF	TGCAGCGTTGGGACAGGGGCGCGGGAGACCCAGTACTTC
.	TRBJ1-1	.	TRBV29-1	CSVGPGRDGPNTEAFF	TGCAGCGTTGGCCCCGGACGCGACGGACCGAACACTGAAGCTTTCTTT
.	TRBJ2-1	TRBD2	TRBV9	CASSVATEGGGAGDLNEQFF	TGTGCCAGCAGCGTAGCTACTGAGGGAGGGGGAGCGGGGGACCTCAATGAGCAGTTCTTC
.	TRBJ2-2	.	TRBV7-3	CASSLTSGWSNTGELFF	TGTGCCAGCAGCTTAACCTCTGGTTGGTCGAACACCGGGGAGCTGTTTTTT
few	TRBJ2-2	.	TRBV29-1	CSVGPADGELFF	TGCAGCGTTGGCCCGGCGGACGGGGAGCTGTTTTTT
.	TRBJ2-2	TRBD2	TRBV29-1	CSAGTSGGKTGELFF	TGCAGCGCTGGGACTAGCGGGGGAAAGACCGGGGAGCTGTTTTTT
few	TRBJ2-5	TRBD1	TRBV6-2/TRBV6-3	CASSYSYPGQGKTETQYF	TGTGCCAGCAGTTACTCCTACCCGGGACAGGGGAAAACCGAGACCCAGTACTTC
.	TRBJ1-4	.	TRBV4-1	CASSQDGGEQLFF	TGCGCCAGCAGCCAAGATGGGGGGGAGCAACTGTTTTTT
.	TRBJ1-2	.	TRBV4-2	CASSHLEPRPSGYTF	TGTGCCAGCAGCCACCTTGAGCCGCGACCGTCTGGCTACACCTTC
few	TRBJ2-7	TRBD1	TRBV3-1	CASSQSGQSYEQYF	TGTGCCAGCAGCCAATCGGGACAGAGCTACGAGCAGTACTTC
many	TRBJ2-1	TRBD1	TRBV7-8	CASSSRLKTGGLYNEQFF	TGTGCCAGCAGCTCCCGCCTAAAGACAGGGGGCCTTTACAATGAGCAGTTCTTC
few	TRBJ1-2	TRBD1	TRBV7-2	CASSLARDSYGYTF	TGTGCCAGCAGCTTAGCAAGGGACAGCTATGGCTACACCTTC
few	TRBJ2-3	.	TRBV10-3	CAIRDLLSKDTQYF	TGTGCCATCCGGGACCTTCTATCCAAGGATACGCAGTATTTT
few	TRBJ1-5	TRBD1	TRBV7-9	CASSLVRTGANQPQHF	TGTGCCAGCAGCTTAGTGCGGACAGGCGCCAATCAGCCCCAGCATTTT
few	TRBJ2-1	TRBD2	TRBV20-1	CSAFSGGRKDEQFF	TGCAGTGCTTTTAGCGGGGGCCGCAAGGATGAGCAGTTCTTC
.	TRBJ1-1	TRBD1	TRBV5-4	CASSFGTGALEAFF	TGTGCCAGCAGCTTCGGGACAGGGGCCCTCGAAGCTTTCTTT
once	TRBJ1-2	.	TRBV6-2/TRBV6-3	CASSYGLTLYGYTF	TGTGCCAGCAGTTACGGCCTGACCCTTTATGGCTACACCTTC
few	TRBJ1-4	.	TRBV20-1	CSASGHLNEKLFF	TGCAGTGCTAGTGGACACCTTAATGAAAAACTGTTTTTT
.	TRBJ2-6	.	TRBV2	CASTSPGGSARGANVLTF	TGTGCCAGCACCTCTCCCGGGGGATCAGCGCGTGGGGCCAACGTCCTGACTTTC
once	TRBJ2-1	.	TRBV9	CASSVGPGDNEQFF	TGTGCCAGCAGCGTAGGACCAGGGGACAATGAGCAGTTCTTC
many	TRBJ2-1	.	TRBV11-2	CASSLDFGDEQFF	TGTGCCAGCAGCTTAGATTTCGGAGATGAGCAGTTCTTC
.	TRBJ1-3	.	TRBV12-3/TRBV12-4	CASSVDSSGNTMYF	TGTGCCAGCAGTGTGGACAGCTCTGGAAACACCATGTATTTT
.	TRBJ1-5	TRBD1	TRBV11-2	CASSQGALANQPQHF	TGTGCCAGCAGCCAGGGGGCCTTGGCGAATCAGCCCCAGCATTTT
many	TRBJ2-5	.	TRBV7-9	CASSRRAPLETQYF	TGTGCCAGCAGCCGTCGGGCCCCGTTGGAGACCCAGTACTTC
.	TRBJ1-2	TRBD1	TRBV20-1	CSAEGAGANYGYTF	TGCAGTGCTGAGGGGGCAGGGGCTAACTATGGCTACACCTTC
.	TRBJ2-5	TRBD1	TRBV7-9	CASSRTGPETQYF	TGTGCCAGCAGCCGGACAGGGCCGGAGACCCAGTACTTC
.	TRBJ2-2	TRBD1	TRBV5-1	CASSPGQGGPNTGELFF	TGCGCCAGCAGCCCTGGACAGGGCGGGCCGAACACCGGGGAGCTGTTTTTT
few	TRBJ2-3	.	TRBV20-1	CSATRSSSTDTQYF	TGCAGTGCTACAAGGAGTTCTAGCACAGATACGCAGTATTTT
many	TRBJ1-1	.	TRBV7-2	CASSPPGGSGTEAFF	TGTGCCAGCAGCCCCCCCGGCGGTAGTGGCACTGAAGCTTTCTTT
few	TRBJ2-3	TRBD2	TRBV7-8	CASTPSSSGGTDTQYF	TGTGCCAGCACCCCAAGTTCTAGCGGGGGCACAGATACGCAGTATTTT
once	TRBJ2-7	.	TRBV4-3	CASSQDEAGLYEQYF	TGCGCCAGCAGCCAAGACGAGGCAGGCCTCTACGAGCAGTACTTC
many	TRBJ1-1	.	TRBV12-3/TRBV12-4	CASSSGPENTEAFF	TGTGCCAGCAGTTCCGGGCCAGAGAACACTGAAGCTTTCTTT
many	TRBJ2-7	.	TRBV7-2	CASSPGYNKAEQYF	TGTGCCAGCAGCCCGGGGTACAATAAAGCGGAGCAGTACTTC
few	TRBJ2-1	TRBD1	TRBV6-2/TRBV6-3	CASSYQGQAYNEQFF	TGTGCCAGCAGTTACCAGGGACAGGCGTACAATGAGCAGTTCTTC
.	TRBJ1-2	.	TRBV12-3/TRBV12-4	CASSFHRALNYGYTF	TGTGCCAGCAGTTTTCATCGGGCACTTAACTATGGCTACACCTTC
.	TRBJ2-3	.	TRBV2	CASSEGLGGAAADTQYF	TGTGCCAGCAGTGAAGGTCTAGGCGGCGCGGCGGCAGATACGCAGTATTTT
.	TRBJ1-5	TRBD1	TRBV19	CASSLDRGGQPQHF	TGTGCCAGTAGTCTCGACAGGGGAGGACAGCCCCAGCATTTT
many	TRBJ2-7	.	TRBV7-8	CASSLGPREQYF	TGTGCCAGCAGCCTGGGGCCGCGAGAGCAGTACTTC
many	TRBJ2-7	.	TRBV7-2	CASSLGGWKAAYEQYF	TGTGCCAGCAGCTTAGGGGGCTGGAAGGCGGCCTACGAGCAGTACTTC
few	TRBJ2-7	.	TRBV6-5	CASSYSGHYEQYF	TGTGCCAGCAGTTACTCGGGGCACTACGAGCAGTACTTC
.	TRBJ2-7	TRBD2	TRBV20-1	CSARVSSGGAEFLKQYF	TGCAGTGCTAGAGTATCTAGCGGGGGAGCTGAATTCTTGAAGCAGTACTTC
.	TRBJ2-7	.	TRBV11-2	CASSLSPDRFSYEQYF	TGTGCCAGCAGCTTAAGCCCGGACCGTTTCTCCTACGAGCAGTACTTC
.	TRBJ1-3	.	TRBV7-2	CASSPRSGAGNTIYF	TGTGCCAGCAGCCCCCGTTCGGGTGCAGGAAACACCATATATTTT
many	TRBJ1-1	.	TRBV7-2	CASSLLGTEAFF	TGTGCCAGCAGCTTATTGGGCACTGAAGCTTTCTTT
.	TRBJ2-7	.	TRBV12-3/TRBV12-4	CASSSSPYEQYF	TGTGCCAGCAGTTCGTCCCCCTACGAGCAGTACTTC